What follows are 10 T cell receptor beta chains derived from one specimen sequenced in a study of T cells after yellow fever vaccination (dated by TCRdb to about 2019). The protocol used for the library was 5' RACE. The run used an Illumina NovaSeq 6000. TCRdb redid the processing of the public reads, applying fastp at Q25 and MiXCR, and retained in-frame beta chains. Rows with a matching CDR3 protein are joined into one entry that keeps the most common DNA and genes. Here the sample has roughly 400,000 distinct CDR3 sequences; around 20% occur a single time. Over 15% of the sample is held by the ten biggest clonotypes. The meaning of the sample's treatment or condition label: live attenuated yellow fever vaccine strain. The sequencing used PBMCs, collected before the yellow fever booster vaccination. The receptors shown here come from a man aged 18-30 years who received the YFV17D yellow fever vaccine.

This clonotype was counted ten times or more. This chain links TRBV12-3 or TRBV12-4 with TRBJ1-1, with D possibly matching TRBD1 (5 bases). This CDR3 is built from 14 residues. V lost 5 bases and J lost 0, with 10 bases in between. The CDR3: CASSPGRVNTEAFF. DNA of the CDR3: TGTGCCAGCAGTCCAGGGCGAGTGAACACTGAAGCTTTCTTT.

This chain's CDR3 is CSPRLYSNQPQHF. The CDR3 coding sequence is TGCAGCCCCCGACTATATAGCAATCAGCCCCAGCATTTT. The chain employs TRBV20-1 and TRBJ1-5; D ambiguous. Per germline, CDR1 DFQATT and CDR2 SNEGSKA (reference sequence). This CDR3 is built from 13 residues.

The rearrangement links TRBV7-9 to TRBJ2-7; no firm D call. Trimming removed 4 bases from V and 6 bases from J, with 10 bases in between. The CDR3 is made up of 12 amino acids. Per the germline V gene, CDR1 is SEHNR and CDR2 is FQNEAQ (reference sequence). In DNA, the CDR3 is TGTGCCAGCAGCTCCGTGAACTCCGAGCAGTACGTC. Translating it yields CASSSVNSEQYV.

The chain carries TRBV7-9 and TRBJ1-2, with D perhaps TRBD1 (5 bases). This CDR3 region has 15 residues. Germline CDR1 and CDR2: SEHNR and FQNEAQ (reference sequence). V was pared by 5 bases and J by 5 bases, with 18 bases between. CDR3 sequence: CASSPSQASGYGYTF. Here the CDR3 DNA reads TGTGCCAGCAGCCCATCACAGGCTTCAGGATATGGCTACACCTTC.

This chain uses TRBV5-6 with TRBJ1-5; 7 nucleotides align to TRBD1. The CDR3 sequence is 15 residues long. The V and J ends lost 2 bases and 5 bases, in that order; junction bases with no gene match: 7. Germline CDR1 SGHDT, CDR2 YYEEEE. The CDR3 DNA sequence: TGTGCCAGCAGCTTAGGCGGCAGGGGGGATCAGCCCCAGCATTTT. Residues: CASSLGGRGDQPQHF.

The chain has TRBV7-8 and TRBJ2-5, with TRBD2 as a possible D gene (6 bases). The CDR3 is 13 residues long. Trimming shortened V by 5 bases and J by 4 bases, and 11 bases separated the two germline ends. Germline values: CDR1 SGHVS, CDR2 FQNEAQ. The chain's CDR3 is CASSLGSPETQYF. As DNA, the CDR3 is TGTGCCAGCAGCCTCGGGAGCCCAGAGACCCAGTACTTC.

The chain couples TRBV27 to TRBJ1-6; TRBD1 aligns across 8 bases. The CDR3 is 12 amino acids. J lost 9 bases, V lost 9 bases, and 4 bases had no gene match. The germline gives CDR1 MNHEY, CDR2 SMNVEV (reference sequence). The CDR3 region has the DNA TGTGCCAGAGACAGGGGCGCTTCACCCCTCCACTTT. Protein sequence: CARDRGASPLHF.

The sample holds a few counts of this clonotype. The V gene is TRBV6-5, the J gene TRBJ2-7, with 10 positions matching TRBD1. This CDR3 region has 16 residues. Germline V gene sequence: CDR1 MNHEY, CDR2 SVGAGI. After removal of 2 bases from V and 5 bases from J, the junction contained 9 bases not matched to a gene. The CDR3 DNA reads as TGTGCCAGCAGTTACGACAGTCGACAGGGGGCAAACGAGCAGTACTTC. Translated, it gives CASSYDSRQGANEQYF.

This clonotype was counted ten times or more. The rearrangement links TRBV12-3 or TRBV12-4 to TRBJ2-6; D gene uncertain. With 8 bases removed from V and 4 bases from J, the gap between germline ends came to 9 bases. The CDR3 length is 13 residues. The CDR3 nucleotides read TGTGCCAGCGCTGGCGGAGGGGCCAACGTCCTGACTTTC. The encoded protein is CASAGGGANVLTF.

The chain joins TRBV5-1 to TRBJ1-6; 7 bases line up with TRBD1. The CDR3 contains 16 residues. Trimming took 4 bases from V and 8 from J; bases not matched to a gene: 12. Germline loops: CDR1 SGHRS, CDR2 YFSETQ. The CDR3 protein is CASSAKVGTEHSPLHF. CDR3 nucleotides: TGCGCCAGCAGCGCCAAAGTCGGGACAGAACATTCACCCCTCCACTTT.